Following are 17 T cell receptor beta chains from one sample sequenced in a study of control samples from healthy donors and cancer patients. Clones were sequenced by immunoSEQ multiplex PCR, and TCRdb holds only the in-frame ones, with some missing. The sample has almost 90,000 clones; about 84% are singletons. Sequenced input: blood. Receptor source: a woman between 40 and 50 years old in good health.

The V call is TRBV3-1 (or the pseudogene TRBV3-2), the J call TRBJ2-1, with 10 nucleotides matching TRBD2. The CDR3 spans 15 residues. The V and J ends lost 0 bases and 10 bases, in that order; junction bases with no gene match: 6. CDR1 is LGHDT and CDR2 is YNNKEL in the germline V gene (reference sequence). The CDR3 is CASSQELAGASEQFF. The CDR3 DNA is TGTGCCAGCAGCCAAGAGCTAGCGGGGGCTAGCGAGCAGTTCTTC.

The chain links TRBV19 to TRBJ1-5; 7 bases align to TRBD1. This CDR3 region has 17 residues. Trimming at V came to 4 bases and at J to 6 bases, leaving 15 bases not matched to a gene. Looked up from germline, CDR1 is LNHDA and CDR2 is SQIVND (reference sequence). The CDR3 protein is CASSTGTAGFGVQPQHF. In DNA form, the CDR3 reads TGTGCCAGTAGTACCGGGACAGCCGGCTTTGGGGTTCAGCCCCAGCATTTT.

CDR3 loop: CASSLEPSSYNEQFF. The CDR3 bases are TGCGCCAGCAGCTTGGAACCAAGCTCCTACAATGAGCAGTTCTTC. The chain has TRBV5-1 and TRBJ2-1, with D hard to call. This CDR3 has 15 residues. V was pared by 0 bases and J by 0 bases, with 7 bases between. Germline CDR1 reads SGHRS; CDR2 reads YFSETQ.

CDR3 protein: CASSPPGQGFVVNEQFF. CDR3 in DNA: TGTGCCAGCTCACCACCCGGACAGGGTTTCGTAGTTAATGAGCAGTTCTTC. This chain connects TRBV18 to TRBJ2-1; 8 bases are a match to TRBD1. Germline CDR1 reads KGHSH; CDR2 reads LQKENI. This CDR3 contains 17 residues. V lost 0 bases, J lost 7 bases, and 11 bases stayed unmatched.

This sequence joins TRBV30 and TRBJ2-7; 16 bases line up with TRBD2. The CDR3 length is 16 residues. J gave up 2 bases and V 0 bases, and 1 base lay outside the gene matches. Germline V gene lookup returns CDR1 GTSNPN and CDR2 SVGIG (reference sequence). The CDR3 spells CAWSVGTSGGAYEQYF. For the CDR3, the DNA is TGTGCCTGGAGTGTCGGGACTAGCGGGGGGGCCTACGAGCAGTACTTC.

The rearrangement uses TRBV19 and TRBJ2-1; D unclear. The germline gives CDR1 LNHDA, CDR2 SQIVND (reference sequence). V shed 9 bases and J shed 5 bases, with 8 bases lying between them. The CDR3 is 11 residues long. In nucleotides, the CDR3 is TGTGCCAGCGCTCAGAACAATGAGCAGTTCTTC. Amino acids: CASAQNNEQFF.

The genes are TRBV5-6 and TRBJ2-3, with no clear D. Germline loops: CDR1 SGHDT, CDR2 YYEEEE. The CDR3 has 14 residues. With 0 bases removed from V and 2 bases from J, the gap between germline ends came to 7 bases. CDR3 nucleotide sequence: TGTGCCAGCAGCTTGGACAGATACACAGATACGCAGTATTTT. This codes for CASSLDRYTDTQYF. Complete variable domain (other parts from reference TRBV5-6 and TRBJ2-3): DAGVTQSPTHLIKTRGQQVTLRCSPKSGHDTVSWYQQALGQGPQFIFQYYEEEERQRGNFPDRFSGHQFPNYSSELNVNALLLGDSALYLCASSLDRYTDTQYFGPGTRLTVL.

The chain is built from TRBV5-4 and TRBJ2-3; tentative D call: TRBD1 (6 bases). This CDR3 is built from 14 residues. Trimming took off 0 bases at V and 2 bases at J, with 7 bases between the two ends. Germline loops: CDR1 SGHNT, CDR2 YYREEE (reference sequence). CDR3 in DNA: TGTGCCAGCAGCTTGGTGGGGGCCACAGATACGCAGTATTTT. This gives the protein CASSLVGATDTQYF.

The chain combines TRBV18 with TRBJ1-2, with D unclear. The CDR3 contains 12 residues. Trimming took 5 bases from V and 0 from J, leaving 4 bases between them. Germline V gene sequence: CDR1 KGHSH, CDR2 LQKENI. The CDR3 is CASSAANYGYTF. CDR3 nucleotide sequence: TGTGCCAGCTCAGCGGCTAACTATGGCTACACCTTC.

This clone has just one count. The gene calls are TRBV27 and TRBJ1-6; D remains unclear. This CDR3 has 17 residues. Per germline, CDR1 MNHEY and CDR2 SMNVEV (reference sequence). Between the trimmed V and J ends, which lost 6 bases and 0 bases, there was a span of 15 bases. The CDR3 DNA sequence: TGTGCCAGCAGCCCACGGACTGGGAGCTCCTATAATTCACCCCTCCACTTT. This sequence encodes CASSPRTGSSYNSPLHF.

This clone was recorded once. This chain uses TRBV15 with TRBJ1-1; weak D call: TRBD1 (6 bases). The V end lost 0 bases, the J end lost 5 bases, and 7 bases lay between the germline ends. The CDR3 covers 13 residues. Germline-derived CDR1 and CDR2 are LNHNV and YYDKDF (reference sequence). Here the CDR3 reads CATSRERGTEAFF. The CDR3 DNA reads as TGTGCCACCAGCAGAGAGAGGGGGACTGAAGCTTTCTTT.

The chain joins TRBV7-9 to TRBJ1-5; a possible D gene is TRBD1 (5 bases). The CDR3 loop spans 15 amino acids. Germline loops: CDR1 SEHNR, CDR2 FQNEAQ (reference sequence). V lost 1 base and J lost 0, with 7 bases in between. The CDR3 region is CASSLGQHSNQPQHF. The CDR3 DNA reads TGTGCCAGCAGCTTAGGACAGCATAGCAATCAGCCCCAGCATTTT.

This rearrangement joins TRBV2 to TRBJ1-3, with D hard to call. V was pared by 8 bases and J by 0 bases, with 14 bases between. This CDR3 has 15 amino acids. Germline V CDR1 and CDR2: SNHLY, FYNNEI. In DNA form, the CDR3 reads TGTGCCAGCCCCTGGCGGGTGAACTCTGGAAACACCATATATTTT. As protein: CASPWRVNSGNTIYF.

V is TRBV5-1 and J is TRBJ1-4; D not resolved. From germline, CDR1 is SGHRS and CDR2 YFSETQ. The CDR3 is 15 residues long. V dropped 0 bases and J dropped 4 bases, with 10 bases sitting between them. The CDR3 sequence is CASSLVAGRNEKLFF. In nucleotides, the CDR3 is TGCGCCAGCAGCTTGGTTGCAGGACGTAATGAAAAACTGTTTTTT.

The chain links TRBV4-3 to TRBJ1-5, with D tentatively TRBD1 (5 bases). The length of the CDR3 is 13 residues. Trimming took 0 bases from V and 9 from J, leaving 9 bases between them. From germline, CDR1 is LGHNA and CDR2 YSLEER. Here the CDR3 DNA reads TGCGCCAGCAGCCAAGACAGGGAACGGCCCCAGCATTTT. It codes for CASSQDRERPQHF.

The genes are TRBV2 and TRBJ1-1, with a tentative D call TRBD1 (6 bases). Germline CDR1 SNHLY, CDR2 FYNNEI. The CDR3 totals 14 residues. Trimming cost V 5 bases and J 0 bases, with 10 bases left between them. The CDR3 coding sequence is TGTGCCAGCAGTAGGGGGTACATGAACACTGAAGCTTTCTTT. It codes for CASSRGYMNTEAFF.

CDR3 sequence (DNA): TGTGCCAGCAGAGAAACAAGGACGGTCCGAACCACAGATACGCAGTATTTT. It specifies CASRETRTVRTTDTQYF. The chain couples TRBV2 to TRBJ2-3, with unresolved D. V lost 6 bases and J lost 2, with 21 bases in between. CDR3 size: 17 residues. CDR1 SNHLY and CDR2 FYNNEI come from the germline V gene.